Presented here are 25 T cell receptor beta chains from one specimen sequenced in a study of cytomegalovirus exposure and HLA in healthy donors. This PCR relied on a set of 60 Vbeta primers and 13 Jbeta primers. Method: immunoSEQ multiplex PCR; TCRdb's copy keeps in-frame clones and lacks some. Its listing shows some 140,000 clones. The sequencing input was PBMCs. These receptors originate from a woman aged 60-75 years in good health and CMV-seronegative.

V usage is TRBV6-6 and J usage is TRBJ2-5, with 8 bases matching TRBD1. Germline-derived CDR1 and CDR2 are MNHNY and SVGAGI (reference sequence). The ends lost 5 bases at V and 4 bases at J; junction bases unmatched: 6. The CDR3 contains 14 residues. The CDR3 loop is CASSRDRSGETQYF. The CDR3 coding sequence is TGTGCCAGCAGTCGGGACAGGTCGGGAGAGACCCAGTACTTC.

This chain uses TRBV10-3 with TRBJ1-4; D might be TRBD1 (6 bases). The CDR3 is made up of 16 amino acids. Germline CDR1 ENHRY, CDR2 SYGVKD. The V end lost 4 bases, the J end lost 0 bases, and 12 bases lay between the germline ends. The CDR3 protein is CAISARGSATNEKLFF. Here the CDR3 DNA reads TGTGCCATCAGTGCCAGGGGATCGGCAACTAATGAAAAACTGTTTTTT.

The chain carries TRBV2 and TRBJ1-5; D is ambiguous. In germline, CDR1 is SNHLY, CDR2 FYNNEI. With 7 bases removed from V and 8 bases from J, the gap between germline ends came to 15 bases. CDR3 length equals 13 residues. CDR3 coding DNA: TGTGCCAGCAATCTGGTTCTGGGAGAGCCCCAGCATTTT. Its translation is CASNLVLGEPQHF.

This chain uses TRBV6-6 with TRBJ2-5; 10 bases align to TRBD1. Germline V gene data show CDR1 as MNHNY and CDR2 as SVGAGI (reference sequence). V gave up 10 bases and J gave up 3 bases; unmatched junction bases: 5. The CDR3 is 13 amino acids. The CDR3 here is CAIRTGGEETQYF. The CDR3 DNA reads as TGTGCCATTAGGACAGGGGGGGAAGAGACCCAGTACTTC.

This sequence joins TRBV18 and TRBJ2-5; TRBD2 matches 7 bases. This CDR3 is 15 amino acids long. The V gene end was trimmed by 1 base and the J gene end by 1 base; junction bases not matched to a gene: 3. Germline V gene lookup returns CDR1 KGHSH and CDR2 LQKENI. The CDR3 DNA is TGTGCCAGCTCACCACGGAGCGGGATCCAAGAGACCCAGTACTTC. This translates into CASSPRSGIQETQYF. Combining the CDR3 with reference TRBV18 and TRBJ2-5 gives the whole variable domain NAGVMQNPRHLVRRRGQEARLRCSPMKGHSHVYWYRQLPEEGLKFMVYLQKENIIDESGMPKERFSAEFPKEGPSILRIQQVVRGDSAAYFCASSPRSGIQETQYFGPGTRLLVL.

J is TRBJ2-2 and V is TRBV5-1; TRBD1 agrees at 10 bases. This CDR3 region has 15 residues. CDR1 SGHRS and CDR2 YFSETQ come from the germline V gene. V lost 1 base and J lost 6; bases outside the gene matches: 3. The CDR3 loop reads CASSLTGTGAGELFF. CDR3 nucleotide sequence: TGCGCCAGCAGCTTGACAGGGACAGGGGCCGGGGAGCTGTTTTTT.

V and J are TRBV5-1 and TRBJ2-6, with 11 bases that match TRBD1. Trimming cost V 6 bases and J 0 bases; bases outside gene matches: 5. CDR3 length: 17 residues. The germline V gene encodes CDR1 SGHRS and CDR2 YFSETQ. The DNA for the CDR3 is TGCGCCAGCAAACCCGGGACAGGGGGCTCTGGGGCCAACGTCCTGACTTTC. The encoded protein is CASKPGTGGSGANVLTF.

The CDR3 is CASSLSRGYNEQFF. In DNA, the CDR3 is TGTGCCAGCAGTTTATCCCGGGGCTACAATGAGCAGTTCTTC. This chain links TRBV28 with TRBJ2-1, with D perhaps TRBD2 (5 bases). Germline loops: CDR1 MDHEN, CDR2 SYDVKM. V lost 1 base to trimming and J lost 3 bases, with 7 bases between them. The CDR3 spans 14 residues.

The rearrangement links TRBV7-9 to TRBJ2-5, with D perhaps matching TRBD1 (6 bases). The J call may be wrong; the DNA end is better matched by TRBJ2-7. The CDR3 has 12 amino acids. Germline values: CDR1 SEHNR, CDR2 FQNEAQ (reference sequence). The CDR3 nucleotides are TGTGCCAGTCAGGACAGCGCCTACGAGCAGTACTTC. Protein product: CASQDSAYEQYF.

The chain uses TRBV6-1 and TRBJ2-1; D unresolved. Germline V gene lookup returns CDR1 MNHNS and CDR2 SASEGT. This CDR3 comprises 12 residues. Deletions cut 0 bases from V and 10 bases from J, with 7 bases between. The CDR3 is CASSEAYREQFF. DNA for the CDR3: TGTGCCAGCAGTGAAGCGTACCGGGAGCAGTTCTTC.

The chain employs TRBV4-2 and TRBJ2-5, with a possible D match to TRBD1 (6 bases). Trimming removed 6 bases at V and 5 bases at J, with 19 bases between. The CDR3 has 15 amino acids. The germline CDR1 and CDR2 sequences are LGHNA and YNFKEQ. CDR3 residues: CASSPENRGWETQYF. Here the CDR3 DNA reads TGTGCCAGCAGTCCCGAAAATAGGGGGTGGGAGACCCAGTACTTC.

The chain carries TRBV5-1 and TRBJ2-1; 11 bases agree with TRBD2. The CDR3 length is 16 residues. J gave up 3 bases and V 6 bases, and 8 bases lay outside the gene matches. Germline lookup yields CDR1 SGHRS and CDR2 YFSETQ. The chain's CDR3 is CASKREGTSGYNEQFF. CDR3 DNA sequence: TGCGCCAGCAAAAGAGAAGGGACTAGCGGCTACAATGAGCAGTTCTTC.

The chain uses TRBV7-9 and TRBJ2-2, with a weak D call TRBD2 (6 bases). With 2 bases removed from V and 0 bases from J, the gap between germline ends came to 16 bases. This CDR3 contains 18 residues. Germline assignment: CDR1 SEHNR and CDR2 FQNEAQ (reference sequence). The CDR3 DNA sequence: TGTGCCAGCAGCTTACTGGGGGGAGGACTCCCGAACACCGGGGAGCTGTTTTTT. This sequence encodes CASSLLGGGLPNTGELFF. Combining the CDR3 with reference TRBV7-9 and TRBJ2-2 gives the whole variable domain DTGVSQNPRHKITKRGQNVTFRCDPISEHNRLYWYRQTLGQGPEFLTYFQNEAQLEKSRLLSDRFSAERPKGSFSTLEIQRTEQGDSAMYLCASSLLGGGLPNTGELFFGEGSRLTVL.

The rearrangement uses TRBV4-1 and TRBJ2-1; D ambiguous. This CDR3 comprises 14 residues. From germline, CDR1 is MGHRA and CDR2 YSYEKL. Deletions cut 0 bases from V and 8 bases from J, with 11 bases between. In DNA form, the CDR3 reads TGCGCCAGCAGCCAAGAAAGTTTGCAGTATGAGCAGTTCTTC. Translating gives CASSQESLQYEQFF.

The rearrangement links TRBV20-1 to TRBJ1-5, with 7 nucleotides matching TRBD2. The assigned J gene may be wrong: the sequence end matches TRBJ2-3 better. Germline values: CDR1 DFQATT, CDR2 SNEGSKA (reference sequence). The CDR3 sequence is 11 residues long. CDR3 coding DNA: TGCAGTGCTAGAGTGGGAGGGAATCAGTATTTT. Translation gives CSARVGGNQYF.

CDR3 protein: CASSREVGTEAFF. CDR3 coding DNA: TGCGCCAGCTCGAGGGAGGTAGGCACTGAAGCTTTCTTT. V gene TRBV10-1 combines with J gene TRBJ1-1, with no clear D. Trimming cost V 8 bases and J 4 bases, with 14 bases left between them. Germline V gives CDR1 WNHNN, CDR2 SYGVQD (reference sequence). The CDR3 covers 13 residues.

The genes are TRBV5-1 and TRBJ2-1; 9 bases align to TRBD1. CDR3 size: 15 residues. Germline trimming cut 2 bases from V and 7 bases from J; bases unmatched to any gene: 7. Germline V CDR1 and CDR2: SGHRS, YFSETQ. This chain's CDR3 is CASSLNIGQGNEQFF. In DNA, the CDR3 is TGCGCCAGCAGCTTAAATATAGGACAGGGGAATGAGCAGTTCTTC.

The J gene is TRBJ1-2, the V gene TRBV19; no clear D gene. V lost 6 bases and J lost 8, with 13 bases in between. The CDR3 is 12 residues long. Germline V CDR1 and CDR2: LNHDA, SQIVND (reference sequence). The CDR3 here is CASSFLSGGYTF. The CDR3 DNA reads as TGTGCCAGTAGCTTCCTAAGCGGCGGCTACACCTTC. The whole variable domain, remainder taken from reference TRBV19 and TRBJ1-2, is DGGITQSPKYLFRKEGQNVTLSCEQNLNHDAMYWYRQDPGQGLRLIYYSQIVNDFQKGDIAEGYSVSREKKESFPLTVTSAQKNPTAFYLCASSFLSGGYTFGSGTRLTVV.

This chain connects TRBV6-5 to TRBJ1-2; possible D gene TRBD1, 5 bases. The CDR3 is 14 residues long. Deletions cut 11 bases from V and 4 bases from J, with 20 bases between. The germline V gene encodes CDR1 MNHEY and CDR2 SVGAGI. The CDR3 region has the DNA TGTGCCCCCCACAGAATTATCGGGGGCTATGGCTACACCTTC. Translated: CAPHRIIGGYGYTF.

The rearrangement joins TRBV2 to TRBJ1-1; TRBD1 aligns across 7 bases. The CDR3 runs 14 residues. Looked up from germline, CDR1 is SNHLY and CDR2 is FYNNEI. V was pared by 5 bases and J by 6 bases, with 9 bases of the junction left unmatched. This CDR3 is CASSNDREVAEAFF. In DNA form, the CDR3 reads TGTGCCAGCAGTAACGACAGGGAGGTCGCTGAAGCTTTCTTT.

V usage is TRBV29-1 and J usage is TRBJ2-7; TRBD1 matches 8 bases. Germline CDR1 SQVTM, CDR2 ANQGSEA. Trimming took 5 bases from V and 0 from J; bases not matched to a gene: 3. This CDR3 has 13 amino acids. The CDR3 loop reads CSVKTGDSYEQYF. In DNA form, the CDR3 reads TGCAGCGTTAAGACAGGGGACTCCTACGAGCAGTACTTC.

This rearrangement joins TRBV28 to TRBJ2-4; 9 bases map to TRBD1. J gave up 10 bases and V 6 bases, and 16 bases lay outside the gene matches. Germline CDR1 reads MDHEN; CDR2 reads SYDVKM. This CDR3 region has 16 residues. CDR3 coding DNA: TGTGCCAGCAGGGAAACCGGGACAGGGACGAAACGGATTCAGTACTTC. This sequence encodes CASRETGTGTKRIQYF.

The chain employs TRBV15 and TRBJ2-1; D perhaps matches TRBD2 (6 bases). The V gene's germline CDR1 is LNHNV and CDR2 YYDKDF (reference sequence). V lost 4 bases, J lost 5 bases, and 18 bases lay in between. The CDR3 extends over 16 amino acids. Here the CDR3 reads CATSTTAEGPHNEQFF. In nucleotides, the CDR3 is TGTGCCACCAGCACGACCGCGGAGGGCCCACACAATGAGCAGTTCTTC. Full variable domain (rest looked up from reference TRBV15 and TRBJ2-1): DAMVIQNPRYQVTQFGKPVTLSCSQTLNHNVMYWYQQKSSQAPKLLFHYYDKDFNNEADTPDNFQSRRPNTSFCFLDIRSPGLGDTAMYLCATSTTAEGPHNEQFFGPGTRLTVL.

V is TRBV18 and J is TRBJ2-3; a weak D match, TRBD2 (5 bases). The CDR3 is 15 residues long. Per the germline V gene, CDR1 is KGHSH and CDR2 is LQKENI. Between the trimmed V and J ends, which lost 0 bases and 3 bases, there was a span of 10 bases. The CDR3 DNA follows: TGTGCCAGCTCACCACCAGGACTGACAACAGATACGCAGTATTTT. Amino acids: CASSPPGLTTDTQYF.

The chain employs TRBV28 and TRBJ1-2, with 7 bases that match TRBD1. V was pared by 5 bases and J by 4 bases, with 10 bases of the junction left unmatched. The CDR3 is 15 amino acids. Germline V gene sequence: CDR1 MDHEN, CDR2 SYDVKM. CDR3 sequence: CASSTRDSSTYGYTF. As DNA, the CDR3 is TGTGCCAGCAGTACACGGGACAGTTCGACCTATGGCTACACCTTC.